This T cell receptor beta chain was identified in a study of blood T cell repertoires in COVID-19. At the level of the study: Spain, Italy and the United States supplied samples that represented acute and convalescent COVID-19. T cells, B-cell-depleted T cells, or PBMCs supplied cDNA or gDNA.

CDR1 and CDR2 (germline): WNHNN, SYGVQD (reference sequence). CDR3 length: 13 residues. The V end lost 7 bases, the J end lost 5 bases, and 14 bases lay between the germline ends. The method was immunoSEQ multiplex PCR; TCRdb's version includes in-frame clones alone and lacks a portion of them. The table shows approximately 130,000 clones, with around 83% occurring only once. The sample was PBMCs or T cells enriched from blood (not recorded which). The chain carries TRBV10-1 and TRBJ1-1; no clear D. This TCR was sampled from a man aged 25 to 40 who had recovered from COVID-19. CDR3 region: CASTAGRFTEAFF. For the CDR3, the DNA is TGCGCCAGCACCGCGGGTCGGTTTACTGAAGCTTTCTTT.